Listed below are T cell receptor beta chains from one sample, sequenced in a study of blood T cell repertoires in COVID-19. The data were produced by immunoSEQ multiplex PCR, yet TCRdb's version contains in-frame clones alone and is incomplete. The repertoire holds more than 250,000 clones, with roughly 87% as singletons. Sequenced sample: peripheral blood. Receptor source: a man aged 50-59 years with active or convalescent COVID-19. Each CDR3 is given with its conserved first and last residue. D genes are given only for firm matches. Some rows have no size entry. The others give once, few or many, or a class for an expanded clone.

v_call	clone_size	j_call	d_call	cdr3_nt	cdr3_aa
TRBV10-3	-	TRBJ1-2	-	TGTGCCATCAGATCGCCGGGGACACTCTCAGACACCTTC	CAIRSPGTLSDTF
TRBV30	-	TRBJ1-4	-	TGTGCCTGGAGTATAGGGGTTGGAGCTAATGAAAAACTGTTTTTT	CAWSIGVGANEKLFF
TRBV21-1	once	TRBJ1-3	-	TGTGCCAGCAGCCGTAACCAACCCCGAATTAGAGGAAACACCATATATTTT	CASSRNQPRIRGNTIYF
TRBV2	many	TRBJ2-7	-	TGTGCCAGCAGTGACGGCGGGATTTACACCTACGAGCAGTACTTC	CASSDGGIYTYEQYF
TRBV18	-	TRBJ2-7	TRBD2	TGTGCCAGCTCACCCCGAGCGGGATTCGACTACGAGCAGTACTTC	CASSPRAGFDYEQYF
TRBV7-9	-	TRBJ1-4	-	TGTGCCAGCAGCTTTGGGCCACAGGGACCAGGGGAAAAACTGTTTTTT	CASSFGPQGPGEKLFF
TRBV29-1	-	TRBJ1-4	TRBD1	TGCAGCGTGTATACAGGGGGCACTAATGAAAAACTGTTTTTT	CSVYTGGTNEKLFF
TRBV10-3	-	TRBJ2-2	TRBD2	TGTGCCATCAGTGCAAGCGGGGGGGGAACCGGGGAGCTGTTTTTT	CAISASGGGTGELFF
TRBV7-3	-	TRBJ2-2	-	TGTGCCAGCAGCATTTCGACTAGTGGTACCGGGGAGCTGTTTTTT	CASSISTSGTGELFF
TRBV5-1	-	TRBJ2-3	-	TGCGCCAGCAGCTTGGCCATGGCCCGAGATACGCAGTATTTT	CASSLAMARDTQYF
TRBV5-6	-	TRBJ2-3	-	TGTGCCAGCAGCTCAACCGGGAGCACAGATACGCAGTATTTT	CASSSTGSTDTQYF
TRBV28	-	TRBJ1-6	TRBD1	TGTGCCAGCACGAAGACAGGGGGTTTTTCACCCCTCCACTTT	CASTKTGGFSPLHF
TRBV5-1	-	TRBJ1-2	-	TGCGCCAGCAGTTCCACAGTGGGGGGGAACTATGGCTACACCTTC	CASSSTVGGNYGYTF
TRBV28	-	TRBJ1-3	-	TGTGCCAGCAGTTTATCATCCGGGCGCCCCGGAGGGAACACCATATATTTT	CASSLSSGRPGGNTIYF
TRBV7-9	-	TRBJ1-2	TRBD1	TGTGCCAGCAGCTCGGGACAGAACTATGGCTACACCTTC	CASSSGQNYGYTF
TRBV10-1	-	TRBJ2-3	-	TGCGCCAGCAGTCCCAACACAGATACGCAGTATTTT	CASSPNTDTQYF
TRBV3-1/TRBV3-2	-	TRBJ1-6	TRBD1	TGTGCCAGCAGCCAAGTGTACAGGGGGCCTGGTAATTCACCCCTCCACTTT	CASSQVYRGPGNSPLHF
TRBV5-1	-	TRBJ2-7	-	TGCGCCAGCAGCCTCGGAGGGGAGTCCTACGAGCAGTACTTC	CASSLGGESYEQYF
TRBV28	-	TRBJ2-7	-	TGTGCCAGCGGTCAGTACAGCTCCTACGAGCAGTACTTC	CASGQYSSYEQYF
TRBV27	-	TRBJ2-1	TRBD1	TGTGCCAGCAGCCTCCGGGACAGAGGGTACAATGAGCAGTTCTTC	CASSLRDRGYNEQFF
TRBV3-1/TRBV3-2	-	TRBJ2-7	-	TGTGCCAGCAGCCTAGGAGGGGCCACCTACGAGCAGTACTTC	CASSLGGATYEQYF
TRBV18	-	TRBJ2-7	-	TGTGCCAGCTCACCCAAGACATCCTGGTCCTACGAGCAGTACTTC	CASSPKTSWSYEQYF
TRBV6-5	-	TRBJ1-5	TRBD1	TGTGCCAGCAGTTCGGGACAGGGGAATCAGCCCCAGCATTTT	CASSSGQGNQPQHF
TRBV7-8	-	TRBJ1-1	TRBD1	TGTGCCAGCAGGCCGACAGGGAGCACTGAAGCTTTCTTT	CASRPTGSTEAFF
TRBV30	-	TRBJ1-6	-	TGTGCCTGGAGTGGTCTTGGTCGGGGAAAATCACCCCTCCACTTT	CAWSGLGRGKSPLHF
TRBV2	-	TRBJ1-1	TRBD1	TGTGCCAGCAGCAAAACCCATGGGACAGGAATGAACACTGAAGCTTTCTTT	CASSKTHGTGMNTEAFF
TRBV29-1	-	TRBJ1-2	-	TGCAGCGTTGTTCGCGGAAACCATGGCTACACCTTC	CSVVRGNHGYTF
TRBV5-1	-	TRBJ2-1	-	TGCGCCAGCAGCCTTCACAGTAGCTCCTACAATGAGCAGTTCTTC	CASSLHSSSYNEQFF
TRBV12-5	-	TRBJ2-1	TRBD1	TGTGCTAGTGGTTTGGCAAAGTCGAGGGACAGGTGGGACAATGAGCAGTTCTTC	CASGLAKSRDRWDNEQFF
TRBV7-2	-	TRBJ1-2	-	TGTGCCGGCAGCCTCCTTACGGGACACGCGACGGGGTATGGCTACACCTTC	CAGSLLTGHATGYGYTF
TRBV19	-	TRBJ1-6	TRBD1	TGTGCCAGTAGTACGGACAGGGGGCGCGGTCTCTATAATTCACCCCTCCACTTT	CASSTDRGRGLYNSPLHF
TRBV9	once	TRBJ2-1	TRBD2	TGTGCCAGCAGCGTTAGCGGGGGGGGGAATGAGCAGTTCTTC	CASSVSGGGNEQFF
TRBV2	-	TRBJ1-5	-	TGTGCCAGCAGTGCTCGTATTAATCAGCCCCAGCATTTT	CASSARINQPQHF
TRBV19	-	TRBJ1-5	-	TGTGCCAGTAGTACCACAGGGTCGGGTCAGCCCCAGCATTTT	CASSTTGSGQPQHF
TRBV7-2	-	TRBJ1-2	TRBD1	TGTGCCAGCAGCGCGGGACAGGACTATGGCTACACCTTC	CASSAGQDYGYTF
TRBV28	-	TRBJ2-7	TRBD1	TGTGCCAGCACTCACCGGGACAGGGGAACCTACGAGCAGTACTTC	CASTHRDRGTYEQYF
TRBV9	-	TRBJ1-4	TRBD1	TGTGCCAGCAGTCGTGACACAGGGGCAACTAATGAAAAACTGTTTTTT	CASSRDTGATNEKLFF
TRBV13	once	TRBJ2-7	TRBD2	TGTGCCAGCAGAATACTAGCGGGGGAGGGCTACGAGCAGTACTTC	CASRILAGEGYEQYF
TRBV30	-	TRBJ2-7	TRBD1	TGTGCCTGGAGTTTTACAGGGGAGTCATACGAGCAGTACTTC	CAWSFTGESYEQYF
TRBV7-9	-	TRBJ2-5	-	TGTGCCAGCAGTCCTCTCCGGGACATCCAAGAGACCCAGTACTTC	CASSPLRDIQETQYF
TRBV2	-	TRBJ2-3	TRBD2	TGTGCCAGCACTGGCCTGACTAGCGGGACTGTCAATACGCAGTATTTT	CASTGLTSGTVNTQYF
TRBV6-1	-	TRBJ2-1	-	TGTGCCAGCAGTGAACAGGGCTATGAGCAGTTCTTC	CASSEQGYEQFF
TRBV9	-	TRBJ1-1	-	TGTGCCAGCAGCGTAGATCAGAACACTGAAGCTTTCTTT	CASSVDQNTEAFF
TRBV18	-	TRBJ2-7	TRBD2	TGTGCCAGCTCCTATGCACCGGGACTAGGTGTATCCGAGCAGTACTTC	CASSYAPGLGVSEQYF
TRBV29-1	-	TRBJ1-1	-	TGCAGCGTAGGAGGACAGATGAACACTGAAGCTTTCTTT	CSVGGQMNTEAFF
TRBV5-3	few	TRBJ1-2	-	TGTGCCAGAAGGGCGACCCCGGGACACCCGCTTTACGGCTACACCTTC	CARRATPGHPLYGYTF
TRBV9	-	TRBJ2-7	-	TGTGCCAGCAGCCCTGTGGCCAACCCCTACGAGCAGTACTTC	CASSPVANPYEQYF
TRBV4-2	-	TRBJ1-1	TRBD1	TGTGCCAGCAGCCAAGAAACAGGGGTAGTTTGGAACACTGAAGCTTTCTTT	CASSQETGVVWNTEAFF
TRBV6-2/TRBV6-3	-	TRBJ2-5	-	TGTGCCAGCAGTTACTCGGGCAGCCAACGGGGAACCCAGTACTTC	CASSYSGSQRGTQYF
TRBV11-2	few	TRBJ2-7	-	TGTGCCAGCAGCTTAGCGGGGTACCACGAGCAGTACTTC	CASSLAGYHEQYF
TRBV27	-	TRBJ2-3	TRBD1	TGTGCCAGCAGTAGCCAGGGGGTTTCAGATACGCAGTATTTT	CASSSQGVSDTQYF
TRBV7-2	once	TRBJ1-5	-	TGTGCCAGCAGCCTCGTGGACAATAGCAATCAGCCCCAGCATTTT	CASSLVDNSNQPQHF
TRBV6-6	-	TRBJ2-7	TRBD1	TGTGCCAGCAGTTCGTCGATGGGGACAGGGCTCTACGAGCAGTACTTC	CASSSSMGTGLYEQYF
TRBV28	-	TRBJ2-4	-	TGTGCCAGCAGTTTTAGGGGGGGGCGAGCCAAAAACATTCAGTACTTC	CASSFRGGRAKNIQYF
TRBV18	-	TRBJ2-3	TRBD2	TGTGCCAGCTCACCACCGGGTCCTAGCGGGAGACAAGATACGCAGTATTTT	CASSPPGPSGRQDTQYF
TRBV30	-	TRBJ1-5	TRBD1	TGTGCCTGGAGTGTGGACAGGCTGAATCAGCCCCAGCATTTT	CAWSVDRLNQPQHF
TRBV24-1	-	TRBJ2-5	TRBD1	TGTGCCACCAGTGACCCTAAACAACGACAGGGGTGGCAAGAGACCCAGTACTTC	CATSDPKQRQGWQETQYF